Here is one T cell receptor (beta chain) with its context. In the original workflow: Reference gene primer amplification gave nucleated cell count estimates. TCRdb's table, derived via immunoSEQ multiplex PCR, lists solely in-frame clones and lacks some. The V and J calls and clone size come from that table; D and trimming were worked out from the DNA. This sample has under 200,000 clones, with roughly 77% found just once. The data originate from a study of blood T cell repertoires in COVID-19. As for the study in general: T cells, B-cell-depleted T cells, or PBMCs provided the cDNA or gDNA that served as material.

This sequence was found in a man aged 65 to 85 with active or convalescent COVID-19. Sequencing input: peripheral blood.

DNA of the CDR3: TGCAGCGTTGGATTAGTGACTCCTGGAAACACCATATATTTT. This encodes CSVGLVTPGNTIYF. The V call is TRBV29-1, the J call TRBJ1-3; no firm D call. V was clipped by 4 bases and J by 2 bases, with 12 bases between them. The CDR3 loop spans 14 amino acids. CDR1 and CDR2 from the germline V gene are SQVTM and ANQGSEA. The variable domain in full, completed from reference TRBV29-1 and TRBJ1-3, reads SAVISQKPSRDICQRGTSLTIQCQVDSQVTMMFWYRQQPGQSLTLIATANQGSEATYESGFVIDKFPISRPNLTFSTLTVSNMSPEDSSIYLCSVGLVTPGNTIYFGEGSWLTVV.